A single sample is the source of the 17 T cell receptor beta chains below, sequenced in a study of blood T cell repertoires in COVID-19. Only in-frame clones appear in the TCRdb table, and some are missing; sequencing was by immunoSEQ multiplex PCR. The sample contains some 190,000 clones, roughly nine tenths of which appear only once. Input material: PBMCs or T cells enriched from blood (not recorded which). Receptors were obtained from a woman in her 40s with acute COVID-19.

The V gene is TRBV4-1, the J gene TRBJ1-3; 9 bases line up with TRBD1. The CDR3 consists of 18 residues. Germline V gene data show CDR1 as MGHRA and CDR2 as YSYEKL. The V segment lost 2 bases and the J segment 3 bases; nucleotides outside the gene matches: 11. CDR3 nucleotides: TGCGCCAGCAGCCAACCAAAAACAGGGGGCGCGAGTGGAAACACCATATATTTT. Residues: CASSQPKTGGASGNTIYF.

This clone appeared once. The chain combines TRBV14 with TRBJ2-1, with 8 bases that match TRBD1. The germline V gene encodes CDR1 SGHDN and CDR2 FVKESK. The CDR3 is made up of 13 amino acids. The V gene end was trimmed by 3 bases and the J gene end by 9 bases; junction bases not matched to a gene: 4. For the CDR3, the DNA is TGTGCCAGCAGCCACCAAACAGGGGGTGAGCAGTTCTTC. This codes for CASSHQTGGEQFF. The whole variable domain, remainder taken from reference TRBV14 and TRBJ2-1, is EAGVTQFPSHSVIEKGQTVTLRCDPISGHDNLYWYRRVMGKEIKFLLHFVKESKQDESGMPNNRFLAERTGGTYSTLKVQPAELEDSGVYFCASSHQTGGEQFFGPGTRLTVL.

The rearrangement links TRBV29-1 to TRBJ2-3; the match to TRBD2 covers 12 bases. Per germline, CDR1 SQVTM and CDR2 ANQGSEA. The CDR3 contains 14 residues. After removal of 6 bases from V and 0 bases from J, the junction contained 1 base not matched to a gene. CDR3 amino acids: CSVGTSGSTDTQYF. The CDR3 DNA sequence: TGCAGCGTGGGGACTAGCGGGAGCACAGATACGCAGTATTTT.

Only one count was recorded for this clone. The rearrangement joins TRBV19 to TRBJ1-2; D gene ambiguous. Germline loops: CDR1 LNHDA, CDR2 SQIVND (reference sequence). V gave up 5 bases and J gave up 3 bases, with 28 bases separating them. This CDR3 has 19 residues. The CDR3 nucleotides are TGTGCCAGTAGTCTCACTCTGACCTACGTCGGGGTTTTGGACTATGGCTACACCTTC. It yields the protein CASSLTLTYVGVLDYGYTF.

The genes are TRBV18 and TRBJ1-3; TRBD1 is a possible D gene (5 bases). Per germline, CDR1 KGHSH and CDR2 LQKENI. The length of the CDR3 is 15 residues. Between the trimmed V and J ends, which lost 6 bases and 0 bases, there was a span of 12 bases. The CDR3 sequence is CASSLGQISGNTIYF. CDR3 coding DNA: TGTGCCAGCTCGCTCGGACAAATCTCTGGAAACACCATATATTTT.

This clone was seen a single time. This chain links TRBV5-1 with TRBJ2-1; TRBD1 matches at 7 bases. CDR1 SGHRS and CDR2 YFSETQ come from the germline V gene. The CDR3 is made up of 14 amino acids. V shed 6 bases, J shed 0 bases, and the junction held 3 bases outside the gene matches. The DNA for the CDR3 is TGCGCCAGCACAACAGGGGACTCCTACAATGAGCAGTTCTTC. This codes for CASTTGDSYNEQFF.

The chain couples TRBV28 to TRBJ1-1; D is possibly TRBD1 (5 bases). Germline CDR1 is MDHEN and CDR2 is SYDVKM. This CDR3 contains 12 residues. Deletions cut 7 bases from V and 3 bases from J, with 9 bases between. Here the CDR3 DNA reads TGTGCCAGCAACTGGGGGGACACTGAAGCTTTCTTT. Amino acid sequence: CASNWGDTEAFF.

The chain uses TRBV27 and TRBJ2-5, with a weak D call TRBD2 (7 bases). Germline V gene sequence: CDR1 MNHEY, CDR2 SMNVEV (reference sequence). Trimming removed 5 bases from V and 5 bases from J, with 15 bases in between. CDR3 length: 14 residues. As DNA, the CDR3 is TGTGCCAGCAGTCCCAAGGGGGGGATTGAGACCCAGTACTTC. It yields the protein CASSPKGGIETQYF.

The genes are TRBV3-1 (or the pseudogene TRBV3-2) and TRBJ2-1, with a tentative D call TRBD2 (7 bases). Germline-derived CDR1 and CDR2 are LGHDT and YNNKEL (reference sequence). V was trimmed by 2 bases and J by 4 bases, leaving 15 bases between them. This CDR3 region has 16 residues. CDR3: CASSQRGGGRYNEQFF. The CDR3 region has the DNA TGTGCCAGCAGCCAAAGAGGGGGGGGCCGTTACAATGAGCAGTTCTTC.

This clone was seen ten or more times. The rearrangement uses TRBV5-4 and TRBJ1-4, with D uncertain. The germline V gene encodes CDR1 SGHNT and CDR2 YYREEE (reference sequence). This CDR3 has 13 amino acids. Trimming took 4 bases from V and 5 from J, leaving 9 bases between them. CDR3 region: CASSAGVNEKLFF. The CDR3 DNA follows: TGTGCCAGCAGCGCGGGAGTGAATGAAAAACTGTTTTTT.

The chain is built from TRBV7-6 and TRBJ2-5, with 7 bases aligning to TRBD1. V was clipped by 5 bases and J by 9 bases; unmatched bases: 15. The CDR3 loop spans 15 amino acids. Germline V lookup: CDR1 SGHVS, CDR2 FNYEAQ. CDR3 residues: CASSPLITGAGAQYF. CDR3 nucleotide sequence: TGTGCCAGCAGCCCCCTCATAACAGGGGCCGGGGCCCAGTACTTC.

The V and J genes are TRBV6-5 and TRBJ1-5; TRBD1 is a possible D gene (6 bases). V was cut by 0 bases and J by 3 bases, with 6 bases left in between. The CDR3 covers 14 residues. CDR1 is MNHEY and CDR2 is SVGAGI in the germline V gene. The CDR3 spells CASSYSGANQPQHF. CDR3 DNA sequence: TGTGCCAGCAGTTACTCGGGGGCCAATCAGCCCCAGCATTTT.

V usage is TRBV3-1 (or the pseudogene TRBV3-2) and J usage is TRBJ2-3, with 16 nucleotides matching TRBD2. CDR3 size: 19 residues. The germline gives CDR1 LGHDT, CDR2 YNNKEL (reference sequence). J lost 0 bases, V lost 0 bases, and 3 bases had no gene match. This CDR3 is CASSQDRGLAGGSTDTQYF. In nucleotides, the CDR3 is TGTGCCAGCAGCCAAGATAGGGGACTAGCGGGAGGGAGCACAGATACGCAGTATTTT.

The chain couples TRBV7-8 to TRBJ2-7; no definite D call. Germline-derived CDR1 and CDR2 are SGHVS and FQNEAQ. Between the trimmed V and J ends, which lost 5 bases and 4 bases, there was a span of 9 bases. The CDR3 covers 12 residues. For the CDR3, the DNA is TGTGCCAGCAGCCCCCAGTCGTACGAGCAGTACTTC. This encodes CASSPQSYEQYF.

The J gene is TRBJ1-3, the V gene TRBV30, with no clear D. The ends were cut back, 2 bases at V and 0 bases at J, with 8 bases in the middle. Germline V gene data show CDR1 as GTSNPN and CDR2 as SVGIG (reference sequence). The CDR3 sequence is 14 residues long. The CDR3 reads CAWSSRYSGNTIYF. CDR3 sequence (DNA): TGTGCCTGGAGTTCACGGTACTCTGGAAACACCATATATTTT. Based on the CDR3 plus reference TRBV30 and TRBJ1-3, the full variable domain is SQTIHQWPATLVQPVGSPLSLECTVEGTSNPNLYWYRQAAGRGLQLLFYSVGIGQISSEVPQNLSASRPQDRQFILSSKKLLLSDSGFYLCAWSSRYSGNTIYFGEGSWLTVV.

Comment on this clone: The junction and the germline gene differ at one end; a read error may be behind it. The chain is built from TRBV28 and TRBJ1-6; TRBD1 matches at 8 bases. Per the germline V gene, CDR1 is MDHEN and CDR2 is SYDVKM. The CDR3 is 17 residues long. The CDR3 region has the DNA TGTGCCAGCAGCTTATTTGGGACAGGAGCCTGGCAGTCACCCCTCCACTTT. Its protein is CASSLFGTGAWQSPLHF.

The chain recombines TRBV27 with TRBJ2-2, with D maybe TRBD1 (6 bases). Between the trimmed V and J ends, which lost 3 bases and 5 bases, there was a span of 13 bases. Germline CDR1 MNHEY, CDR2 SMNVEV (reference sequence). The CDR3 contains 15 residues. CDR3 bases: TGTGCCAGCAGTTTTTACAGGGATTTAACCGGGGAGCTGTTTTTT. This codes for CASSFYRDLTGELFF.